This is a list of T cell receptor beta chains from one sample in a study of human T cells and chemical hapten exposure. TCRdb reprocessed the RACE reads via MiXCR and lists one record per CDR3 protein. The table includes about 120,000 distinct CDR3 sequences, roughly an eighth detected once. The sequenced sample was whole blood, obtained in connection with sensitization to the hapten diphenylcyclopropenone (DPC). These receptors were collected from a woman between 45 and 65 years old with alopecia areata. Some clones in this sample may be carry-over from other donors' samples. CDR3s include the opening cysteine and the closing phenylalanine or tryptophan. A D gene is named only where the DNA matches it firmly. Size tells how often a clone was seen (once, few, many) or the class of an expanded clone, and some rows leave it out.

cdr3_length: 15; d_call: TRBD2; v_call: TRBV12-3/TRBV12-4; j_call: TRBJ2-3; clone_size: few; cdr3_nt: TGTGCCAGCAGTCCCGGGACTAGCGGGGGAGATACGCAGTATTTT; cdr3_aa: CASSPGTSGGDTQYF
cdr3_length: 14; d_call: -; v_call: TRBV6-5; j_call: TRBJ2-3; clone_size: -; cdr3_nt: TGTGCCAGCAGGGGGGACTTTACGACAGATACGCAGTATTTT; cdr3_aa: CASRGDFTTDTQYF
cdr3_length: 16; d_call: TRBD2; v_call: TRBV5-1; j_call: TRBJ2-7; clone_size: -; cdr3_nt: TGCGCCAGCAGCCCGGGGTTAGCGGGAGTCCGCTACGAGCAGTACTTC; cdr3_aa: CASSPGLAGVRYEQYF
cdr3_length: 13; d_call: -; v_call: TRBV2; j_call: TRBJ2-5; clone_size: -; cdr3_nt: TGTGCCAGCAGTCCGGACAGCGGCGAGACCCAGTACTTC; cdr3_aa: CASSPDSGETQYF
cdr3_length: 13; d_call: -; v_call: TRBV20-1; j_call: TRBJ1-6; clone_size: few; cdr3_nt: TGCAGTGCTACCCGACAGGAGAATTCACCCCTCCACTTT; cdr3_aa: CSATRQENSPLHF
cdr3_length: 13; d_call: -; v_call: TRBV2; j_call: TRBJ1-5; clone_size: many; cdr3_nt: TGTGCCAGCAGTGACGAGGGTAGAGGGCCCCAGCATTTT; cdr3_aa: CASSDEGRGPQHF
cdr3_length: 15; d_call: -; v_call: TRBV18; j_call: TRBJ2-6; clone_size: many; cdr3_nt: TGTGCCAGCTCACCCCAGAAGACTGGGGCCAACGTCCTGACTTTC; cdr3_aa: CASSPQKTGANVLTF
cdr3_length: 13; d_call: TRBD1; v_call: TRBV12-3/TRBV12-4; j_call: TRBJ2-3; clone_size: many; cdr3_nt: TGTGCCAGCAGTTTAACAGGGGTTGATACGCAGTATTTT; cdr3_aa: CASSLTGVDTQYF
cdr3_length: 15; d_call: TRBD2; v_call: TRBV12-3/TRBV12-4; j_call: TRBJ2-3; clone_size: many; cdr3_nt: TGTGCCAGCAGTTTATCCAGCGGGGCCTCGGATACGCAGTATTTT; cdr3_aa: CASSLSSGASDTQYF
cdr3_length: 16; d_call: -; v_call: TRBV3-1; j_call: TRBJ2-5; clone_size: few; cdr3_nt: TGTGCCAGCAGCCAAGATCTTGTGGGGCCGGGAGAGACCCAGTACTTC; cdr3_aa: CASSQDLVGPGETQYF
cdr3_length: 11; d_call: -; v_call: TRBV2; j_call: TRBJ1-1; clone_size: many; cdr3_nt: TGTGCCAGCAGTCGAGCAGCCAAAGCTTTCTTT; cdr3_aa: CASSRAAKAFF
cdr3_length: 15; d_call: -; v_call: TRBV19; j_call: TRBJ2-5; clone_size: few; cdr3_nt: TGTGCCAGTAGTATGTGGGGGGTACCCCAAGAGACCCAGTACTTC; cdr3_aa: CASSMWGVPQETQYF
cdr3_length: 17; d_call: TRBD1; v_call: TRBV10-2; j_call: TRBJ2-6; clone_size: -; cdr3_nt: TGCGCCAGCAACGGAGGACAGGGTATCTCTGGGGCCAACGTCCTGACTTTC; cdr3_aa: CASNGGQGISGANVLTF
cdr3_length: 14; d_call: -; v_call: TRBV2; j_call: TRBJ2-3; clone_size: -; cdr3_nt: TGTGCCAGCACCGAGGCGGGGGCCACAGATACGCAGTATTTT; cdr3_aa: CASTEAGATDTQYF
cdr3_length: 14; d_call: TRBD2; v_call: TRBV7-2; j_call: TRBJ2-3; clone_size: -; cdr3_nt: TGTGCCAGCAGCTTAGCGCGGGGGGGAGATACGCAGTATTTT; cdr3_aa: CASSLARGGDTQYF
cdr3_length: 17; d_call: -; v_call: TRBV28; j_call: TRBJ2-6; clone_size: few; cdr3_nt: TGTGCCAGCAGTGGTACAGTGGGATACTCTGGGGCCAACGTCCTGACTTTC; cdr3_aa: CASSGTVGYSGANVLTF
cdr3_length: 13; d_call: -; v_call: TRBV5-1; j_call: TRBJ1-4; clone_size: many; cdr3_nt: TGCGCCAGCAGCTTGAACCGGAATGAAAAACTGTTTTTT; cdr3_aa: CASSLNRNEKLFF
cdr3_length: 16; d_call: -; v_call: TRBV7-2; j_call: TRBJ1-5; clone_size: -; cdr3_nt: TGTGCCAGCAGCTTAGCGATTGGGCTGCACAATCAGCCCCAGCATTTT; cdr3_aa: CASSLAIGLHNQPQHF
cdr3_length: 10; d_call: -; v_call: TRBV6-1; j_call: TRBJ1-1; clone_size: -; cdr3_nt: TGTGCCAGCAGCGACGTTGAAGCTTTCTTT; cdr3_aa: CASSDVEAFF
cdr3_length: 12; d_call: -; v_call: TRBV28; j_call: TRBJ2-7; clone_size: -; cdr3_nt: TGTGCCAGCAGGGACTCGGGTTACGAGCAGTACTTC; cdr3_aa: CASRDSGYEQYF
cdr3_length: 15; d_call: -; v_call: TRBV20-1; j_call: TRBJ1-2; clone_size: -; cdr3_nt: TGCAGTGCTAGAGGACAGAGGGCCGAAGATCATGGCTACACCTTC; cdr3_aa: CSARGQRAEDHGYTF
cdr3_length: 14; d_call: -; v_call: TRBV7-9; j_call: TRBJ1-1; clone_size: many; cdr3_nt: TGTGCCGGTAACCGATTTGGGGGAGACACTGAAGCTTTCTTT; cdr3_aa: CAGNRFGGDTEAFF
cdr3_length: 14; d_call: -; v_call: TRBV20-1; j_call: TRBJ2-5; clone_size: few; cdr3_nt: TGCAGTGCTGCCCCGGCCGGCAGTATGGAGACCCAGTACTTC; cdr3_aa: CSAAPAGSMETQYF
cdr3_length: 12; d_call: -; v_call: TRBV20-1; j_call: TRBJ1-5; clone_size: many; cdr3_nt: TGCAGTGCTAGGTTCTTAGAGCAGCCCCAGCATTTT; cdr3_aa: CSARFLEQPQHF
cdr3_length: 12; d_call: TRBD1; v_call: TRBV29-1; j_call: TRBJ1-2; clone_size: many; cdr3_nt: TGCAGCGTAGTGGACAGGATTGATGGCTACACCTTC; cdr3_aa: CSVVDRIDGYTF
cdr3_length: 16; d_call: -; v_call: TRBV19; j_call: TRBJ2-6; clone_size: few; cdr3_nt: TGTGCCAGTAGCGGGTCCCACGAGGCTGGGGCCAACGTCCTGACTTTC; cdr3_aa: CASSGSHEAGANVLTF
cdr3_length: 13; d_call: -; v_call: TRBV5-1; j_call: TRBJ2-5; clone_size: few; cdr3_nt: TGCGCCAGCGGAGACCACCTTGGAGAGACCCAGTACTTC; cdr3_aa: CASGDHLGETQYF
cdr3_length: 15; d_call: -; v_call: TRBV7-8; j_call: TRBJ1-4; clone_size: many; cdr3_nt: TGTGCCAGCAGCTTAGCGGCTCGACGGAATGAAAAACTGTTTTTT; cdr3_aa: CASSLAARRNEKLFF
cdr3_length: 15; d_call: TRBD2; v_call: TRBV7-8; j_call: TRBJ2-3; clone_size: few; cdr3_nt: TGTGCCAGCAGCTTGACTAGCGTACGCACAGATACGCAGTATTTT; cdr3_aa: CASSLTSVRTDTQYF
cdr3_length: 17; d_call: -; v_call: TRBV6-4; j_call: TRBJ1-5; clone_size: few; cdr3_nt: TGTGCCAGCAGTGTGCCCTTAATGGACTATAGCAATCAGCCCCAGCATTTT; cdr3_aa: CASSVPLMDYSNQPQHF
cdr3_length: 17; d_call: -; v_call: TRBV11-2; j_call: TRBJ2-6; clone_size: few; cdr3_nt: TGTGCCAGCAGCTTAGCCTACGGCTTAAGTGGGGCCAACGTCCTGACTTTC; cdr3_aa: CASSLAYGLSGANVLTF
cdr3_length: 14; d_call: -; v_call: TRBV7-2; j_call: TRBJ2-3; clone_size: many; cdr3_nt: TGTGCCAGCAGCCTGGGGGCCAGCACAGATACGCAGTATTTT; cdr3_aa: CASSLGASTDTQYF